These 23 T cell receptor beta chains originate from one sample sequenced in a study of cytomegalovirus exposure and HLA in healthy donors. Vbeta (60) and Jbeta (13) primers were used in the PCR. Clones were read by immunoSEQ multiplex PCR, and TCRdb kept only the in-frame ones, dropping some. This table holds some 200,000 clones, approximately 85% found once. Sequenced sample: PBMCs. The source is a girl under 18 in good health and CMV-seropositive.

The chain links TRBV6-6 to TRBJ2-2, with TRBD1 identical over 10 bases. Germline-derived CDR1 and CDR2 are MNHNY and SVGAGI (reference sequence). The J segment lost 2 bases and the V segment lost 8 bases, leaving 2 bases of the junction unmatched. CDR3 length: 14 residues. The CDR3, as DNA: TGTGCCAGCTGGGACAGGGGTAACACCGGGGAGCTGTTTTTT. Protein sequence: CASWDRGNTGELFF.

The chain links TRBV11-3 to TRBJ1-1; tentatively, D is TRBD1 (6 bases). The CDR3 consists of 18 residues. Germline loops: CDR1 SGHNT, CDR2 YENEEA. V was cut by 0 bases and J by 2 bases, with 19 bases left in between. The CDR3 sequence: CASSLDGRQADYNTEAFF. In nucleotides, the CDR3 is TGTGCCAGCAGCTTAGACGGTCGACAGGCCGATTATAACACTGAAGCTTTCTTT.

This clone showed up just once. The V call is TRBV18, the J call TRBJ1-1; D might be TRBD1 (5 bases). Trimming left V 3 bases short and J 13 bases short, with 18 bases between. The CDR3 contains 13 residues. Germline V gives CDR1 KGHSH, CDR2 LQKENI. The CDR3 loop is CASSPSIGTAGFF. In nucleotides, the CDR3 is TGTGCCAGCTCACCCTCAATCGGGACTGCGGGTTTCTTT. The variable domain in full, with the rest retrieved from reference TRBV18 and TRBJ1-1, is NAGVMQNPRHLVRRRGQEARLRCSPMKGHSHVYWYRQLPEEGLKFMVYLQKENIIDESGMPKERFSAEFPKEGPSILRIQQVVRGDSAAYFCASSPSIGTAGFFGQGTRLTVV.

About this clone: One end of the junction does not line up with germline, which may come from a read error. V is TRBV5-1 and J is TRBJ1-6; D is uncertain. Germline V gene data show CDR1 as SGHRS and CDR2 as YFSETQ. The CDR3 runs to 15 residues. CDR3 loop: CTSSLGYGAFSPLHF. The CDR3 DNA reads TGCACCAGCAGCTTGGGGTACGGAGCGTTTTCACCCCTCCACTTT.

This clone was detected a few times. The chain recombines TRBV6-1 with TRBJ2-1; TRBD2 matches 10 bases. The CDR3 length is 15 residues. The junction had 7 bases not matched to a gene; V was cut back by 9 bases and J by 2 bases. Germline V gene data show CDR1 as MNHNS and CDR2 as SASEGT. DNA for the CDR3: TGTGCCAGTCTTACTAGCGGGGCGACCTACAATGAGCAGTTCTTC. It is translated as CASLTSGATYNEQFF.

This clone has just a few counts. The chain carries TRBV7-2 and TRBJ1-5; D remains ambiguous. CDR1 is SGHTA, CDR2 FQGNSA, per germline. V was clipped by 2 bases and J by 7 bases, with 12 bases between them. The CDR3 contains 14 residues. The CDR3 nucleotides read TGTGCCAGCAGCTTATACCCGGAGGGACAGCCCCAGCATTTT. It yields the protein CASSLYPEGQPQHF. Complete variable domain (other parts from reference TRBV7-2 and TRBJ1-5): GAGVSQSPSNKVTEKGKDVELRCDPISGHTALYWYRQSLGQGLEFLIYFQGNSAPDKSGLPSDRFSAERTGGSVSTLTIQRTQQEDSAVYLCASSLYPEGQPQHFGDGTRLSIL.

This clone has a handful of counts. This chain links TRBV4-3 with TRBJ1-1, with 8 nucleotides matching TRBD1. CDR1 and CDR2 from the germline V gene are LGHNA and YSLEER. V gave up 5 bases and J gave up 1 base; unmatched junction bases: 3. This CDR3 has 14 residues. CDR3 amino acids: CASSYGQGNTEAFF. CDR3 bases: TGCGCCAGCAGCTATGGACAGGGGAACACTGAAGCTTTCTTT.

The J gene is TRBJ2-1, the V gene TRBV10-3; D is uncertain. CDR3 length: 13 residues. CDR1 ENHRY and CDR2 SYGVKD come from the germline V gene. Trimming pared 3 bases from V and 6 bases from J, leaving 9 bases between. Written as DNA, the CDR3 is TGTGCCATCAGTGAATTTCCCCGCAATGAGCAGTTCTTC. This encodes CAISEFPRNEQFF.

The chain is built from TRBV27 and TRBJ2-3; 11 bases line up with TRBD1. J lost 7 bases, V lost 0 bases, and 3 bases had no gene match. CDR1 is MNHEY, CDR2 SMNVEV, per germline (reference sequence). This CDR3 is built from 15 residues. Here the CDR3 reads CASSLSGQGVYTQYF. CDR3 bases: TGTGCCAGCAGTTTATCGGGACAGGGGGTATATACGCAGTATTTT.

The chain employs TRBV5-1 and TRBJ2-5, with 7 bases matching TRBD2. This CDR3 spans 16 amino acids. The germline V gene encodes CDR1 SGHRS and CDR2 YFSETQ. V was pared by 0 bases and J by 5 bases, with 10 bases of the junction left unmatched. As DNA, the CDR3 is TGCGCCAGCAGCTTGGCGAGCGGGGCAGATTGGGAGACCCAGTACTTC. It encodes CASSLASGADWETQYF.

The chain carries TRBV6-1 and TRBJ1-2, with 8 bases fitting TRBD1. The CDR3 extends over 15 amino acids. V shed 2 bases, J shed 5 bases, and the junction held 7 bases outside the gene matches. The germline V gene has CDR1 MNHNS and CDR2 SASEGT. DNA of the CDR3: TGTGCCAGCAGTGAAAACGACAGGGGTCTATATGGCTACACCTTC. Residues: CASSENDRGLYGYTF.

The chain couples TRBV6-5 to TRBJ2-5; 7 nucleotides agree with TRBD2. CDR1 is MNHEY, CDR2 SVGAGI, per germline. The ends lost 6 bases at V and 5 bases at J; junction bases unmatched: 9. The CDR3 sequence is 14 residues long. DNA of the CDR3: TGTGCCAGCAGAGGACTAGGGACCGTCGAGACCCAGTACTTC. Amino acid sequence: CASRGLGTVETQYF.

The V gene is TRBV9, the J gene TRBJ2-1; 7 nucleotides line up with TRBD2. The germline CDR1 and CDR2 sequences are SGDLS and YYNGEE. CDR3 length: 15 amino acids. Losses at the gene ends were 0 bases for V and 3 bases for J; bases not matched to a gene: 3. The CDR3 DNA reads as TGTGCCAGCAGCGTAGGGGGGGGGTACTACAATGAGCAGTTCTTC. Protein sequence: CASSVGGGYYNEQFF.

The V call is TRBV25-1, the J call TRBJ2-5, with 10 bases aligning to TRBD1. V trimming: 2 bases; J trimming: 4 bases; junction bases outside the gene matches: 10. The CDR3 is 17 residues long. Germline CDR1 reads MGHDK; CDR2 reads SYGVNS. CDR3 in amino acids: CASSEGGSTGGRETQYF. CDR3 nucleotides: TGTGCCAGCAGTGAAGGGGGGTCGACAGGGGGCAGAGAGACCCAGTACTTC. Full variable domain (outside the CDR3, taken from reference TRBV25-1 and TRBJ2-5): EADIYQTPRYLVIGTGKKITLECSQTMGHDKMYWYQQDPGMELHLIHYSYGVNSTEKGDLSSESTVSRIRTEHFPLTLESARPSHTSQYLCASSEGGSTGGRETQYFGPGTRLLVL.

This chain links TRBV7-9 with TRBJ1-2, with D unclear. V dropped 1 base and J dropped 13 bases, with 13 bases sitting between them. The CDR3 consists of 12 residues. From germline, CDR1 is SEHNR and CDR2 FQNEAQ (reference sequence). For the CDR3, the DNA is TGTGCCAGCAGCTTAGATCGACTCTCGGGCACCTTC. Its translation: CASSLDRLSGTF.

CDR3 nucleotides: TGTGCCAGTAGTATGACTAGCGGGGGTCGAGAGACCCAGTACTTC. Translation gives CASSMTSGGRETQYF. The rearrangement joins TRBV19 to TRBJ2-5, with 12 bases aligning to TRBD2. The V segment lost 3 bases and the J segment 4 bases; nucleotides outside the gene matches: 3. There are 15 residues in the CDR3. Germline CDR1 and CDR2: LNHDA and SQIVND (reference sequence).

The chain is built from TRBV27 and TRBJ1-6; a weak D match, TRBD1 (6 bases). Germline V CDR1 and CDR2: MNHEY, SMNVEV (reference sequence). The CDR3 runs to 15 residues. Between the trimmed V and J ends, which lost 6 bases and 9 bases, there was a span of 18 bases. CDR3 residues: CASSSTGDRGSPLHF. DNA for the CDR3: TGTGCCAGCAGCTCGACAGGCGACCGGGGTTCACCCCTCCACTTT.

Here the CDR3 reads CASSLSSRGRYEQYF. DNA of the CDR3: TGTGCCAGCAGTTTATCGAGCAGGGGGCGGTACGAGCAGTACTTC. The rearrangement links TRBV27 to TRBJ2-7; 8 bases map to TRBD1. J was trimmed by 4 bases and V by 0 bases; bases with no gene match: 5. The length of the CDR3 is 15 residues. Germline CDR1 and CDR2: MNHEY and SMNVEV (reference sequence).

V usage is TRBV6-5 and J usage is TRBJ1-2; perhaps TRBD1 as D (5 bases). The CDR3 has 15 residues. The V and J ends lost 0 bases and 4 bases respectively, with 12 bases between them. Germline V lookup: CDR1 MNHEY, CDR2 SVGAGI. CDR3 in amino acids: CASSYSGESGYGYTF. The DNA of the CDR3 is TGTGCCAGCAGTTACTCAGGGGAATCCGGCTATGGCTACACCTTC.

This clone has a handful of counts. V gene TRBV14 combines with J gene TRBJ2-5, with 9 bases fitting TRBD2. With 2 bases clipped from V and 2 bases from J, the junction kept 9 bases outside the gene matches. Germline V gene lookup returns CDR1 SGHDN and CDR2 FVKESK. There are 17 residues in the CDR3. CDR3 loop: CASSQRGGASGQETQYF. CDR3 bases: TGTGCCAGCAGCCAACGCGGGGGGGCCAGCGGTCAAGAGACCCAGTACTTC.

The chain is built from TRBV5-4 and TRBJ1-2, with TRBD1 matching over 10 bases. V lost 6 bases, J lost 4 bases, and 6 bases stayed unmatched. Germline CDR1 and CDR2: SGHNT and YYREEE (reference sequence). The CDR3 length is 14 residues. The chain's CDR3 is CASTPTGGSYGYTF. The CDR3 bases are TGTGCCAGCACCCCGACAGGGGGCAGCTATGGCTACACCTTC.

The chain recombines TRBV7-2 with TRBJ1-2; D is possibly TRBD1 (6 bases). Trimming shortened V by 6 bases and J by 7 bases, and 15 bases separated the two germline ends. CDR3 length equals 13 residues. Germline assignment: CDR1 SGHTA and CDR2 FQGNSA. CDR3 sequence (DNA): TGTGCCAGCAGTCCTGGACAGTTTCCTGGCTACACCTTC. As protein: CASSPGQFPGYTF.

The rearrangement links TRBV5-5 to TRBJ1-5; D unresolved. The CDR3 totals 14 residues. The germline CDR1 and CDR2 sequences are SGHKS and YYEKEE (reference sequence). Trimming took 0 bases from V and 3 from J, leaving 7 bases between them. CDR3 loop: CASSLAADNQPQHF. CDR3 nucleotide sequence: TGTGCCAGCAGCTTGGCCGCGGACAATCAGCCCCAGCATTTT. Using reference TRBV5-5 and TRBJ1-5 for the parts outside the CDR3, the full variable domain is DAGVTQSPTHLIKTRGQQVTLRCSPISGHKSVSWYQQVLGQGPQFIFQYYEKEERGRGNFPDRFSARQFPNYSSELNVNALLLGDSALYLCASSLAADNQPQHFGDGTRLSIL.